A selection of T cell receptor beta chains follows, all from one sample in a study of OX40 agonist ivuxolimab in advanced cancers. Measured with immunoSEQ multiplex PCR; TCRdb has only the in-frame clones, and not every one. The data contain some 100,000 clones, under 90% of them seen just once; the ten biggest clones take up 0.95% to 1.3%. The sequenced sample was CD4+ or CD8+ T cells sorted from blood, obtained in a trial of the OX40 agonist ivuxolimab. The receptors shown here come from an adult with an advanced solid tumor such as melanoma, head and neck, liver or kidney cancer. Both conserved end residues are part of each CDR3. D genes are given only for firm matches. Clone size, where shown, is once, few, many, or a class for clones that have expanded.

D,V,size,J,DNA,CDR3
NA,TRBV6-5,NA,TRBJ1-1,TGTGCCAGCAGCCCTTCCTCGTTAGTGAGGACTGAAGCTTTCTTT,CASSPSSLVRTEAFF
NA,TRBV5-1,NA,TRBJ1-1,TGCGCCAGCAGCGACGCCCGTACAGTTAACACTGAAGCTTTCTTT,CASSDARTVNTEAFF
NA,TRBV2,NA,TRBJ1-2,TGTGCCAGCATGTTCGGGTCCTATGGCTACACCTTC,CASMFGSYGYTF
TRBD1,TRBV18,NA,TRBJ1-3,TGTGCCAGCTCACCACTCGACAGGGGGCGCGCTGGAAACACCATATATTTT,CASSPLDRGRAGNTIYF
NA,TRBV5-1,NA,TRBJ2-1,TGCGCCAGCAGCTTGGAGGGGGTCCCCGATGAGCAGTTCTTC,CASSLEGVPDEQFF
TRBD1,TRBV6-1,NA,TRBJ1-5,TGTGCCAGCAGAAACAGGGGATACGGGCCCCAGCATTTT,CASRNRGYGPQHF
NA,TRBV28,NA,TRBJ2-2,TGTGCCAGCAGCCTGACCGGGACACTGATCACCGGGGAGCTGTTTTTT,CASSLTGTLITGELFF
NA,TRBV30,NA,TRBJ1-2,TGTGCCTGGAGTGTACTGGAAACTAACTATGGCTACACCTTC,CAWSVLETNYGYTF
NA,TRBV9,NA,TRBJ1-2,TGTGCCAGCACATCGTCCCTCGTCAGGAGATGGGATGGCTACACCTTC,CASTSSLVRRWDGYTF
NA,TRBV6-5,NA,TRBJ1-4,TGTGCCAGCAGTTACTCGAGTCGGCTGAGAAATGAAAAACTGTTTTTT,CASSYSSRLRNEKLFF
NA,TRBV7-9,NA,TRBJ1-4,TGTGCCAGCAGCCTAGGGGGACTCCCGAATGAAAAACTGTTTTTT,CASSLGGLPNEKLFF
NA,TRBV7-3,NA,TRBJ1-1,TGTGCCAGCAGACCGCCCGGGACCAACACTGAAGCTTTCTTT,CASRPPGTNTEAFF
TRBD1,TRBV18,NA,TRBJ1-5,TGTGCCAGCTCAAACGGACAGGCCCAGCCCCAGCATTTT,CASSNGQAQPQHF
TRBD1,TRBV19,NA,TRBJ1-6,TGTGCCACACAACAGGGGGCAGCATCACCCCTCCACTTT,CATQQGAASPLHF
NA,TRBV7-9,few,TRBJ2-5,TGTGCCAGCAGCCCAGGGGGTGCGGGACAAGAGACCCAGTACTTC,CASSPGGAGQETQYF
NA,TRBV5-1,NA,TRBJ1-1,TGCGCCAGCACCAAGGACACAAAGAACACTGAAGCTTTCTTT,CASTKDTKNTEAFF
NA,TRBV5-6,NA,TRBJ1-4,TGTGCCAGCAGCCCAGGGTTGGGTAATGAAAAACTGTTTTTT,CASSPGLGNEKLFF
NA,TRBV5-4,NA,TRBJ2-3,TGTGCCAGCAGCTTGATGGGAAACACAGATACGCAGTATTTT,CASSLMGNTDTQYF
TRBD2,TRBV10-3,NA,TRBJ2-1,TGTGCCATCAGTGGTGGCGGGGGGGGTTACAATGAGCAGTTCTTC,CAISGGGGGYNEQFF
NA,TRBV7-2,NA,TRBJ1-2,TGTGCCAGCAGCTTAGTGGGGGGCCAATATGGCTACACCTTC,CASSLVGGQYGYTF
NA,TRBV28,NA,TRBJ2-7,TGTGCCAGCACGGACACCATCGCCTACGAGCAGTACTTC,CASTDTIAYEQYF
NA,TRBV7-2,NA,TRBJ2-1,TGTGCCAGCAGTCACAACAGGGCCGGGCACAATGAGCAGTTCTTC,CASSHNRAGHNEQFF
NA,TRBV9,NA,TRBJ2-6,TGTGCCAGCAGCGCCCGGGACACTAGCTCTGGGGCCAACGTCCTGACTTTC,CASSARDTSSGANVLTF
TRBD1,TRBV11-2,once,TRBJ1-6,TGTGCCAGCAGCTTAACAGGGACAGGGGATTCACCCCTCCACTTT,CASSLTGTGDSPLHF
TRBD2,TRBV4-1,NA,TRBJ2-1,TGCGCCAGCAGCCAAGAGACTAGCGGGGGGGCGACGTTCTTC,CASSQETSGGATFF
TRBD1,TRBV9,few,TRBJ2-5,TGTGCCAGCAGCGGCCGGGACAGGGGGCGGCAAGAGACCCAGTACTTC,CASSGRDRGRQETQYF
TRBD1,TRBV28,NA,TRBJ1-2,TGTGCCAGTTTACAGGGGGCGAGGGGGTATGGCTACACCTTC,CASLQGARGYGYTF
NA,TRBV7-2,few,TRBJ2-6,TGTGCCAGTCCCCGAGAGGCCTCTGGGGCCAACGTCCTGACTTTC,CASPREASGANVLTF
NA,TRBV7-2,NA,TRBJ2-2,TGTGCCAGCAGCTCAGGGGGGAGGTACACCGGGGAGCTGTTTTTT,CASSSGGRYTGELFF
NA,TRBV9,NA,TRBJ1-3,TGTGCCAGCAGCGTAGCAGGAAACACCATATATTTT,CASSVAGNTIYF
TRBD1,TRBV28,NA,TRBJ2-1,TGTGCCAGCACCGGACAGGGGTCCAATGAGCAGTTCTTC,CASTGQGSNEQFF
NA,TRBV6-5,NA,TRBJ1-5,TGTGCCAGCAACCTACAGAGGGGCGGCCAGCCCCAGCATTTT,CASNLQRGGQPQHF
NA,TRBV18,once,TRBJ2-2,TGTGCCAGCTCACCAACCGGGACTAACACCGGGGAGCTGTTTTTT,CASSPTGTNTGELFF
NA,TRBV9,NA,TRBJ2-5,TGTGCCAGCAGCGTCAGGGCCCAAGAGACCCAGTACTTC,CASSVRAQETQYF
NA,TRBV5-1,once,TRBJ2-3,TGCGCCAGCAGCTTCAGGGTAGGCACAGATACGCAGTATTTT,CASSFRVGTDTQYF
NA,TRBV25-1,few,TRBJ1-2,TGTGCCAGCAGTGAATCGGGCAGGGACTATGGCTACACCTTC,CASSESGRDYGYTF
NA,TRBV9,NA,TRBJ1-1,TGTGCCAGCAGCCGGGACACTGAAGCTTTCTTT,CASSRDTEAFF
NA,TRBV28,NA,TRBJ1-1,TGTGCCAGCAGTTCAGTGGTCGCTGAAGCTTTCTTT,CASSSVVAEAFF
NA,TRBV4-2,NA,TRBJ1-1,TGTGCCAGCAGCCAAAGGATGGGGGTTTCAAGGGTTGGTGACTTGGGCCATCTCTTT,CASSQRMGVSRVGDLGHLF
TRBD2,TRBV18,NA,TRBJ2-1,TGTGCCAGCTCACCACTAGCGGGGGGATACAATGAGCAGTTCTTC,CASSPLAGGYNEQFF
TRBD2,TRBV27,NA,TRBJ2-1,TGTGCCAGCAGTCCACGCGTGGGACTAGCGGGGACTGAGCAGTTCTTC,CASSPRVGLAGTEQFF
TRBD1,TRBV2,NA,TRBJ2-7,TGTGCCAGCATGGGACAGGGGGCCAACGAGCAGTACTTC,CASMGQGANEQYF
NA,TRBV7-9,NA,TRBJ1-2,TGTGCCAGCAGCTTTGGTGGGGGCGGCTACACCTTC,CASSFGGGGYTF
NA,TRBV5-6,NA,TRBJ2-4,TGTGCCAGCAGCCCCGTAGGGGGGGGGAGTAACATTCAGTACTTC,CASSPVGGGSNIQYF
NA,TRBV6-5,NA,TRBJ1-6,TGTGCCAGCAGTTACGGGGGTGGTGATTCACCCCTCCACTTT,CASSYGGGDSPLHF
NA,TRBV18,NA,TRBJ1-4,TGTGCCAGCTCATCCACAGCAACTAATGAAAAACTGTTTTTT,CASSSTATNEKLFF
TRBD1,TRBV28,NA,TRBJ1-2,TGTGCCAGCAGTCCAGGGACAGGACAAGGCTACACCTTC,CASSPGTGQGYTF
TRBD2,TRBV9,NA,TRBJ2-5,TGTGCCAGCAGCGTAGGGGCTAGCGGGGAATTCCAAGAGACCCAGTACTTC,CASSVGASGEFQETQYF
NA,TRBV6-5,NA,TRBJ1-5,TGTGCCAGCAGTACCAGCAATCAGCCCCAGCATTTT,CASSTSNQPQHF
NA,TRBV11-2,NA,TRBJ1-1,TGTGCCAGCAGCTTATCACTAGAAGATGCTTTCTTT,CASSLSLEDAFF
NA,TRBV4-1,NA,TRBJ1-5,TGCGCCAGCAGCCAAGAGGGGGCAGGGGATAGCAATCAGCCCCAGCATTTT,CASSQEGAGDSNQPQHF
NA,TRBV19,NA,TRBJ2-7,TGTGCCAGTAGTATAGACGGTGGATACTACGAGCAGTACTTC,CASSIDGGYYEQYF
NA,TRBV7-2,NA,TRBJ1-3,TGTGCCAGCAGCCCGCACGGGACGGGGAACACCATATATTTT,CASSPHGTGNTIYF
TRBD2,TRBV2,NA,TRBJ2-1,TGTGCCAGCAGTGAGAAGTCGGGGGGGCCCGGTGAGCAGTTCTTC,CASSEKSGGPGEQFF
NA,TRBV6-1,few,TRBJ1-6,TGTGCCAGCAGTGAAGCTGGCTATAATTCACCCCTCCACTTT,CASSEAGYNSPLHF
NA,TRBV11-2,NA,TRBJ2-3,TGTGCCAGCAGCTTAGACCCCCGGAGAGATACGCAGTATTTT,CASSLDPRRDTQYF